A selection of T cell receptor beta chains follows, all from one sample in a study of vaccination and CD4 T cells after COVID-19. Antigens for these TCRs are unknown. TCRdb fed the PCR reads into MiXCR, producing one record per CDR3 protein. The table lists several thousand distinct CDR3 sequences, approximately 50% of them singletons. Sequencing input: CD4+ T cells from blood, cultured in vitro. These receptors came from a human donor who had recovered from COVID-19. Both conserved end residues are part of each CDR3. The order of the fields is clone size, V gene, J gene, D gene, CDR3 protein, CDR3 DNA. A D gene is named only where the DNA matches it firmly. Some rows have no size entry. The others give once, few or many, or a class for an expanded clone.

-	TRBV20-1	TRBJ2-1	-	CSASDLRLADPYNEQFF	TGCAGTGCTAGTGACCTTAGGCTAGCCGACCCCTACAATGAGCAGTTCTTC
medium-sized	TRBV6-2/TRBV6-3	TRBJ1-3	-	CATADRFSGNTIYF	TGTGCCACCGCCGACAGGTTCTCTGGAAACACCATATATTTT
few	TRBV4-3	TRBJ1-2	-	CASSRGTGFHGYTF	TGCGCCAGCAGCCGAGGGACGGGATTTCATGGCTACACCTTC
-	TRBV29-1	TRBJ1-1	-	CSVEGPEAFF	TGCAGCGTTGAAGGCCCGGAAGCTTTCTTT
few	TRBV6-5	TRBJ1-2	TRBD1	CASSYSTDRGGGYTF	TGTGCCAGCAGTTACTCCACCGACAGGGGTGGCGGCTACACCTTC
few	TRBV7-2	TRBJ2-7	-	CASSLAIYEQYF	TGTGCCAGCAGCTTAGCTATATACGAGCAGTACTTC
-	TRBV10-3	TRBJ1-2	-	CAISERDYGYTF	TGTGCCATCAGTGAGAGGGACTATGGCTACACCTTC
-	TRBV7-2	TRBJ1-6	TRBD1	CASRRGGLRDSPLHF	TGTGCCAGCAGGCGAGGGGGCCTCCGGGATTCACCCCTCCACTTT
large	TRBV6-1	TRBJ2-7	TRBD1	CASSTGQGAHEQYF	TGTGCCAGCAGTACGGGACAGGGGGCACACGAGCAGTACTTC
-	TRBV6-5	TRBJ1-1	-	CASSYSWTPTEAFF	TGTGCCAGCAGTTACTCCTGGACCCCCACTGAAGCTTTCTTT
-	TRBV12-3/TRBV12-4	TRBJ1-2	TRBD1	CASRTGTGGPYGYTF	TGTGCCAGCAGGACCGGGACAGGGGGTCCCTATGGCTACACCTTC